These 21 T cell receptor beta chains came from one sample sequenced in a study of T cell changes during pregnancy in multiple sclerosis. Assay used: immunoSEQ multiplex PCR; TCRdb lists only in-frame clones, some missing. The sample has tens of thousands of clones, over 85% seen once. Sequenced here: peripheral blood, sampled in the third trimester of pregnancy. All receptors come from a female donor with multiple sclerosis, enrolled in a pregnancy study.

The J gene is TRBJ1-6, the V gene TRBV25-1, with 7 bases lining up with TRBD1. With 3 bases clipped from V and 5 bases from J, the junction kept 4 bases outside the gene matches. CDR3 size: 15 residues. CDR1 and CDR2 (germline): MGHDK, SYGVNS. CDR3 residues: CASSDGQVDNSPLHF. CDR3 in DNA: TGTGCCAGCAGTGACGGACAGGTTGATAATTCACCCCTCCACTTT.

The CDR3 nucleotides are TGTGCCAGCAGCTTAGCTGGGGGGGCTAGCTTCTTCGGCGAGACCCAGTACTTC. The encoded protein is CASSLAGGASFFGETQYF. The chain carries TRBV7-2 and TRBJ2-5; tentatively, D is TRBD2 (7 bases). From germline, CDR1 is SGHTA and CDR2 FQGNSA. V dropped 0 bases and J dropped 5 bases, with 22 bases sitting between them. This CDR3 contains 18 residues.

The rearrangement uses TRBV21-1 and TRBJ1-1; TRBD1 was called by the table and not checked on the DNA. TRBV21-1 counts as a pseudogene. The CDR3 totals 15 residues. The CDR3 here is CASSKAPGTAFEAFF. Written as DNA, the CDR3 is TGTGCCAGCAGCAAAGCCCCCGGGACAGCCTTTGAAGCTTTCTTT.

The chain combines TRBV29-1 with TRBJ2-5, with 7 bases fitting TRBD2. Trimming removed 7 bases from V and 4 bases from J; junction bases left unmatched: 3. In germline, CDR1 is SQVTM, CDR2 ANQGSEA. This CDR3 is built from 11 residues. Written as DNA, the CDR3 is TGCAGCGGGGGGAGGGGAGAGACCCAGTACTTC. Translation gives CSGGRGETQYF.

The gene calls are TRBV5-1 and TRBJ1-4, with D perhaps TRBD1 (5 bases). V was clipped by 2 bases and J by 3 bases, with 11 bases between them. Germline V gene sequence: CDR1 SGHRS, CDR2 YFSETQ. This CDR3 region has 15 residues. The CDR3 DNA reads as TGCGCCAGCAGCTTAGCTGGGGGGTCTAATGAAAAACTGTTTTTT. Its translation is CASSLAGGSNEKLFF.

The V gene is TRBV6-1, the J gene TRBJ2-7; 8 nucleotides agree with TRBD1. With V trimmed by 5 bases and J by 6 bases, 12 bases remained unmatched. The CDR3 runs 15 residues. Germline CDR1 MNHNS, CDR2 SASEGT. The CDR3 reads CASSLITGGGPEQYF. The CDR3 coding sequence is TGTGCCAGCAGTCTAATAACAGGGGGAGGCCCCGAGCAGTACTTC.

The rearrangement uses TRBV7-9 and TRBJ2-1, with 10 bases identical to TRBD1. CDR3 size: 14 residues. The V segment lost 5 bases and the J segment 7 bases; nucleotides outside the gene matches: 5. Germline values: CDR1 SEHNR, CDR2 FQNEAQ (reference sequence). The CDR3 spells CASSPRTGGNEQFF. The CDR3 bases are TGTGCCAGCAGCCCACGGACAGGGGGGAATGAGCAGTTCTTC.

The chain recombines TRBV5-1 with TRBJ2-6; TRBD1 matches at 9 bases. This CDR3 is built from 18 residues. Germline V gene lookup returns CDR1 SGHRS and CDR2 YFSETQ. After removal of 0 bases from V and 1 base from J, the junction contained 5 bases not matched to a gene. The CDR3 nucleotides are TGCGCCAGCAGCTTGGGGACAGGGGCCCCATCTGGGGCCAACGTCCTGACTTTC. Protein product: CASSLGTGAPSGANVLTF.

The V gene is TRBV7-2, the J gene TRBJ1-5, with D perhaps matching TRBD1 (6 bases). Germline V gene sequence: CDR1 SGHTA, CDR2 FQGNSA. V was cut by 6 bases and J by 7 bases, with 16 bases left in between. The length of the CDR3 is 14 residues. CDR3 in amino acids: CASSPLRGGQPQHF. The CDR3 bases are TGTGCCAGCAGTCCCCTCAGGGGTGGGCAGCCCCAGCATTTT.

The genes are TRBV2 and TRBJ2-6, with 8 bases matching TRBD1. Trimming at V came to 5 bases and at J to 1 base, leaving 4 bases not matched to a gene. Germline V lookup: CDR1 SNHLY, CDR2 FYNNEI. The CDR3 has 16 amino acids. The CDR3 nucleotides read TGTGCCAGCAGTTTTCAGGGGGCTTCTGGGGCCAACGTCCTGACTTTC. Its protein is CASSFQGASGANVLTF.

CDR3 DNA sequence: TGTGCCAGTAGTACTAGGGACAGGGGATATCAGCCCCAGCATTTT. Encoded protein: CASSTRDRGYQPQHF. V usage is TRBV19 and J usage is TRBJ1-5; TRBD1 aligns across 10 bases. V shed 4 bases, J shed 5 bases, and the junction held 5 bases outside the gene matches. Germline CDR1 and CDR2: LNHDA and SQIVND (reference sequence). The CDR3 consists of 15 residues.

V usage is TRBV9 and J usage is TRBJ2-5; possibly TRBD2 for D (5 bases). V was cut by 3 bases and J by 7 bases, with 16 bases left in between. CDR1 SGDLS and CDR2 YYNGEE come from the germline V gene. The CDR3 has 14 residues. CDR3 nucleotides: TGTGCCAGCAGCGCAGTGGACCCTGAGGGGACCCAGTACTTC. Translated, it gives CASSAVDPEGTQYF. The variable domain in full, completed from reference TRBV9 and TRBJ2-5, reads DSGVTQTPKHLITATGQRVTLRCSPRSGDLSVYWYQQSLDQGLQFLIQYYNGEERAKGNILERFSAQQFPDLHSELNLSSLELGDSALYFCASSAVDPEGTQYFGPGTRLLVL.

The chain couples TRBV25-1 to TRBJ2-4, with 9 bases identical to TRBD2. The V and J ends lost 5 bases and 8 bases, in that order; junction bases with no gene match: 7. CDR3 length equals 14 residues. Germline CDR1 reads MGHDK; CDR2 reads SYGVNS. Here the CDR3 DNA reads TGTGCCAGCAGTCCTGGCGGGAGGGGGGACATTCAGTACTTC. Its translation: CASSPGGRGDIQYF.

The chain is built from TRBV5-1 and TRBJ2-2; tentative D call: TRBD2 (5 bases). CDR1 and CDR2 from the germline V gene are SGHRS and YFSETQ. The length of the CDR3 is 15 residues. Trimming removed 0 bases from V and 7 bases from J, with 13 bases in between. CDR3 nucleotide sequence: TGCGCCAGCAGCTTGGGCTTCGAGGGAATCGGGGAGCTGTTTTTT. Translation: CASSLGFEGIGELFF. The full variable domain, its missing parts supplied by reference TRBV5-1 and TRBJ2-2, is KAGVTQTPRYLIKTRGQQVTLSCSPISGHRSVSWYQQTPGQGLQFLFEYFSETQRNKGNFPGRFSGRQFSNSRSEMNVSTLELGDSALYLCASSLGFEGIGELFFGEGSRLTVL.

This chain connects TRBV5-1 to TRBJ2-7; a weak D match, TRBD2 (6 bases). Germline V CDR1 and CDR2: SGHRS, YFSETQ. The CDR3 is made up of 15 amino acids. Trimming pared 4 bases from V and 2 bases from J, leaving 16 bases between. The CDR3 DNA reads as TGCGCCAGCAGCCAAGTAGGAGGGTCCCCCTACGAGCAGTACTTC. It specifies CASSQVGGSPYEQYF.

The genes are TRBV6-4 and TRBJ2-3; D call uncertain. This CDR3 spans 13 amino acids. Trimming removed 3 bases from V and 5 bases from J, with 9 bases in between. Germline V gene lookup returns CDR1 MRHNA and CDR2 SNTAGT. The CDR3 DNA is TGTGCCAGCAGTGAGGTAGAGAGAGATACGCAGTATTTT. Protein sequence: CASSEVERDTQYF.

The J gene is TRBJ2-7, the V gene TRBV4-1, with 14 positions matching TRBD2. V lost 4 bases, J lost 1 base, and 18 bases stayed unmatched. Germline V CDR1 and CDR2: MGHRA, YSYEKL. This CDR3 contains 21 residues. CDR3 nucleotide sequence: TGCGCCAGCAGCCTCCGACCGCCGGGACTAGCGGGAGAGAGGCTTTCCTACGAGCAGTACTTC. As protein: CASSLRPPGLAGERLSYEQYF.

This chain links TRBV6-4 with TRBJ2-1; TRBD2 matches 7 bases. The CDR3 has 17 residues. Germline V gives CDR1 MRHNA, CDR2 SNTAGT. J gave up 2 bases and V 6 bases, and 13 bases lay outside the gene matches. The CDR3 protein is CASRSPLAPCPYNEQFF. CDR3 DNA: TGTGCCAGCAGGTCTCCACTAGCGCCCTGCCCCTACAATGAGCAGTTCTTC.

The chain joins TRBV14 to TRBJ2-3, with D possibly matching TRBD1 (6 bases). The V gene's germline CDR1 is SGHDN and CDR2 FVKESK. The CDR3 covers 14 residues. V lost 0 bases to trimming and J lost 5 bases, with 9 bases between them. DNA for the CDR3: TGTGCCAGCAGCCAAGACGCAGGGGAAGATACGCAGTATTTT. Translation: CASSQDAGEDTQYF.

J is TRBJ2-5 and V is TRBV5-1; TRBD2 matches 11 bases. With 4 bases clipped from V and 2 bases from J, the junction kept 4 bases outside the gene matches. Germline V CDR1 and CDR2: SGHRS, YFSETQ. This CDR3 comprises 15 residues. CDR3 residues: CASSGLAGRQETQYF. In nucleotides, the CDR3 is TGCGCCAGCAGCGGACTAGCGGGCCGGCAAGAGACCCAGTACTTC.

The chain employs TRBV5-6 and TRBJ2-7; the match to TRBD1 covers 12 bases. The CDR3 runs to 15 residues. Germline CDR1 and CDR2: SGHDT and YYEEEE. Unmatched junction bases numbered 4, after V lost 1 base and J lost 5 bases. The CDR3 region is CASSLLGQGAHEQYF. The CDR3 region has the DNA TGTGCCAGCAGCTTGCTGGGACAGGGGGCCCACGAGCAGTACTTC. Full variable domain (outside the CDR3, taken from reference TRBV5-6 and TRBJ2-7): DAGVTQSPTHLIKTRGQQVTLRCSPKSGHDTVSWYQQALGQGPQFIFQYYEEEERQRGNFPDRFSGHQFPNYSSELNVNALLLGDSALYLCASSLLGQGAHEQYFGPGTRLTVT.